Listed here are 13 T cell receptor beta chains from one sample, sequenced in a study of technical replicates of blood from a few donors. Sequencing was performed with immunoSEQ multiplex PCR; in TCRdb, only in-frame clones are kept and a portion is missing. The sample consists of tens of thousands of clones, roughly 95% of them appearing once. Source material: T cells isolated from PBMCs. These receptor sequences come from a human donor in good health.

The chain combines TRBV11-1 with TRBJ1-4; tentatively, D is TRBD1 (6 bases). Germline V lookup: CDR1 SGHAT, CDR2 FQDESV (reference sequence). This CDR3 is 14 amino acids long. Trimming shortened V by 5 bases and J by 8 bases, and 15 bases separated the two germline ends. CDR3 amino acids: CASSRAGTPEKLFF. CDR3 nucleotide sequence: TGTGCCAGCAGCCGAGCCGGGACACCAGAAAAACTGTTTTTT. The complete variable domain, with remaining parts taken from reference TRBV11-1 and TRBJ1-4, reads EAEVAQSPRYKITEKSQAVAFWCDPISGHATLYWYRQILGQGPELLVQFQDESVVDDSQLPKDRFSAERLKGVDSTLKIQPAELGDSAMYLCASSRAGTPEKLFFGSGTQLSVL.

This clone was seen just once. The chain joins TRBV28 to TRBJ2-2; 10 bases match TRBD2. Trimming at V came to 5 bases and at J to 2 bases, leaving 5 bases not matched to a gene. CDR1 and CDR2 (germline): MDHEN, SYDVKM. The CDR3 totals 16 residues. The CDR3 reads CASSQGLAENTGELFF. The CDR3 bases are TGTGCCAGCAGTCAAGGACTAGCGGAAAACACCGGGGAGCTGTTTTTT.

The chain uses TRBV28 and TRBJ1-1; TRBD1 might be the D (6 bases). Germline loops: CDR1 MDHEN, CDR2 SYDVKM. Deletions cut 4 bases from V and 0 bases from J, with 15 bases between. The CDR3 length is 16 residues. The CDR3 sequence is CASSSPWTEMNTEAFF. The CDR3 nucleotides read TGTGCCAGCAGTTCGCCCTGGACAGAGATGAACACTGAAGCTTTCTTT.

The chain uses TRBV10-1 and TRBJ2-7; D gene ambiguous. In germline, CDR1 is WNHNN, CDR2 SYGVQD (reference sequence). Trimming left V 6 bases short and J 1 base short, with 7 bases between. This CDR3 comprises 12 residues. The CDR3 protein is CASSADSYEQYF. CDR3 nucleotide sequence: TGCGCCAGCAGCGCAGATTCCTACGAGCAGTACTTC.

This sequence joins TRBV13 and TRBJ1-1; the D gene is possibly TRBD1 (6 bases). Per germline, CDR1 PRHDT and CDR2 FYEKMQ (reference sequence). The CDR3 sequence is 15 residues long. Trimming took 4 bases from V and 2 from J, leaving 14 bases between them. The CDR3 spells CASSSPGTLNTEAFF. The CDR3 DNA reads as TGTGCCAGCAGCTCCCCTGGGACACTAAACACTGAAGCTTTCTTT.

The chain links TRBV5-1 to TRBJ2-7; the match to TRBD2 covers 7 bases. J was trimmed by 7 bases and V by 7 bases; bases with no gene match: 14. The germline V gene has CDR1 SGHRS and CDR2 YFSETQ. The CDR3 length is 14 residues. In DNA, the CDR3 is TGCGCCAGCTCAAGTCGCGGGGGACCGGTGGAGCAGTACTTC. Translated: CASSSRGGPVEQYF.

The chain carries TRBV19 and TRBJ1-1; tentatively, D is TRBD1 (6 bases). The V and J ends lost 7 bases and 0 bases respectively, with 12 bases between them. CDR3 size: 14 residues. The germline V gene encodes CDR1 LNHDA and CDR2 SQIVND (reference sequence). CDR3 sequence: CASMEGQMNTEAFF. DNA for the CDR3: TGTGCCAGTATGGAAGGACAGATGAACACTGAAGCTTTCTTT.

CDR3 protein: CASRLVQETQYF. For the CDR3, the DNA is TGTGCCAGTAGACTAGTCCAAGAGACCCAGTACTTC. The chain couples TRBV2 to TRBJ2-5, with TRBD2 as a possible D gene (6 bases). Trimming stripped 9 bases from V and 1 base from J, with 9 bases between. From germline, CDR1 is SNHLY and CDR2 FYNNEI. The CDR3 consists of 12 residues.

DNA of the CDR3: TGTGCCAGCAGCCCTTCACCGGGACTAGCTGCCGGGGAGCAGTACTTC. This codes for CASSPSPGLAAGEQYF. The V gene is TRBV5-4, the J gene TRBJ2-7, with 9 bases fitting TRBD2. V lost 4 bases and J lost 7; bases outside the gene matches: 15. This CDR3 has 16 amino acids. In germline, CDR1 is SGHNT, CDR2 YYREEE (reference sequence).

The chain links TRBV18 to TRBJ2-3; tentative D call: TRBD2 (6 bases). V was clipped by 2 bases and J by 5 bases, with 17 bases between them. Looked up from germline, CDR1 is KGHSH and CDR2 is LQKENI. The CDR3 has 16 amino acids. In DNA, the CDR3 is TGTGCCAGCTCACCAAATCCGAGCGGAGCGGGAGATACGCAGTATTTT. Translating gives CASSPNPSGAGDTQYF.

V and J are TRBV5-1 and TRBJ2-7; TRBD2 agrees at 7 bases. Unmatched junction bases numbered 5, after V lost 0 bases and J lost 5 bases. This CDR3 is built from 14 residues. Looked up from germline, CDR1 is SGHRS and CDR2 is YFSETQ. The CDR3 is CASSLDGTINEQYF. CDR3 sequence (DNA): TGCGCCAGCAGCTTGGACGGGACTATAAACGAGCAGTACTTC.

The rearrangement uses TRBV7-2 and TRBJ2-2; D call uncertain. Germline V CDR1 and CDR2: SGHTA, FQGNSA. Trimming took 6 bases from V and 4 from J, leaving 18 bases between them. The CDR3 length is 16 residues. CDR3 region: CASRPRSGLGTGELFF. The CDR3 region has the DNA TGTGCCAGCAGGCCTCGGTCCGGGTTAGGCACCGGGGAGCTGTTTTTT.

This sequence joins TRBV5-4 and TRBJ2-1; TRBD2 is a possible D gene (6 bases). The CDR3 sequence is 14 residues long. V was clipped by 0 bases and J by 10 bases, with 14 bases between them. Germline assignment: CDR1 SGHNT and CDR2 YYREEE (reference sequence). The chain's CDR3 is CASSLVGGMQEQFF. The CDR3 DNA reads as TGTGCCAGCAGCTTGGTAGGCGGGATGCAAGAGCAGTTCTTC.